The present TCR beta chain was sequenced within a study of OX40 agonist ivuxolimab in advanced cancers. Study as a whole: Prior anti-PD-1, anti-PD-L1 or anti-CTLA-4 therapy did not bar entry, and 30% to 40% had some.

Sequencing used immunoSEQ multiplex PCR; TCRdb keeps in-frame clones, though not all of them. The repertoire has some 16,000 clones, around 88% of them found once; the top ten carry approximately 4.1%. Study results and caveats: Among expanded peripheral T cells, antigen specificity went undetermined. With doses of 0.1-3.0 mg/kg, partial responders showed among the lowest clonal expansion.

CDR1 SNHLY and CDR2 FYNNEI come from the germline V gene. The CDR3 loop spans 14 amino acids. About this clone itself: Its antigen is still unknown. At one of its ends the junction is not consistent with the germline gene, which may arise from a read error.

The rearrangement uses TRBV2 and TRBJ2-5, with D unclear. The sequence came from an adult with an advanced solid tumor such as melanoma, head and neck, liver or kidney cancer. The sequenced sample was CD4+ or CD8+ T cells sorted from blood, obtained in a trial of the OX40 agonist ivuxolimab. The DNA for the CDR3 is TGTGCCAGCAGTGAAGCTCCCGGTAAAGAGGCCCAGTACTTC. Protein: CASSEAPGKEAQYF.